This T cell receptor beta chain was recorded in a study of cytomegalovirus exposure and HLA in healthy donors. Overall study: Earlier work reported 100 million to 130 million unique TCR beta sequences from some 180 million T cells. Study-wide results and caveats: Accurate prediction of most subjects' HLA-A and HLA-B alleles from TCR beta sequences was reported.

About this clone itself: No antigen is known for it.

Nominal health characterized the donors when sampled, though unrecorded immune exposures were likely. Both 60 Vbeta primers and 13 Jbeta primers went into the PCR. TCRdb's table, derived via immunoSEQ multiplex PCR, lists solely in-frame clones and lacks some. The top ten hold 1.2% of the sample, which has about 160,000 clones, over 80% seen once. The CDR3 has 12 residues. The germline V gene has CDR1 SNHLY and CDR2 FYNNEI. With V trimmed by 8 bases and J by 8 bases, 4 bases remained unmatched. This TCR came from a boy between 2 and 10 years old in good health and CMV-seronegative. This chain connects TRBV2 to TRBJ1-4; TRBD1 aligns across 8 bases. Sequencing used PBMCs. DNA for the CDR3: TGTGCCAGCGAAGACAGGGGAGAAAAACTGTTTTTT. Translating gives CASEDRGEKLFF. The complete variable domain, with remaining parts taken from reference TRBV2 and TRBJ1-4, reads EPEVTQTPSHQVTQMGQEVILRCVPISNHLYFYWYRQILGQKVEFLVSFYNNEISEKSEIFDDQFSVERPDGSNFTLKIRSTKLEDSAMYFCASEDRGEKLFFGSGTQLSVL.